These T cell receptor beta chains were read from a single sample in a study of T cell responses to AZD1222 COVID-19 vaccine. TCRdb keeps only in-frame clones here, not all; method: immunoSEQ multiplex PCR. The data show about 150,000 clones, with roughly 89% seen just once and about 1% held by the top ten. Here the sequenced sample was peripheral blood, taken 28 days after the second AZD1222 dose. Receptors originate from an adult who received the AZD1222 COVID-19 vaccine. Both conserved end residues are part of each CDR3. The D gene is left open where the match is weak. The size of a clone is reported for some rows only, either as once, few or many, or as a class for expanded clones.

TRBD1,TRBJ2-2,TRBV18,NA,TGTGCCAGCTCACCCTGGTCCGGGACAGGGAACACCGGGGAGCTGTTTTTT,CASSPWSGTGNTGELFF
TRBD1,TRBJ1-2,TRBV5-4,NA,TGTGCCAGCAGTTTGATACAGGGGGGCAACTATGGCTACACCTTC,CASSLIQGGNYGYTF
NA,TRBJ1-3,TRBV11-2,NA,TGTGCCAGCAGCGGTTTTGGGGCCGGGACTGGAAACACCATATATTTT,CASSGFGAGTGNTIYF
TRBD2,TRBJ2-2,TRBV6-4,few,TGTGCCAGCAGCGCGGGGGACACCGGGGAGCTGTTTTTT,CASSAGDTGELFF
NA,TRBJ1-1,TRBV10-1,NA,TGCGCCAGCAGTGGGCCGACGGGATCCAAAGCTTTCTTT,CASSGPTGSKAFF
NA,TRBJ1-1,TRBV6-5,NA,TGTGCCAGCATCCGGGGGGCGCGGAGCACTAAAGCTTTCTTT,CASIRGARSTKAFF
NA,TRBJ2-3,TRBV7-6,NA,TGTGCCAGCAGCTTAGCGCTAGCGCCTAGCACAGATACGCAGTATTTT,CASSLALAPSTDTQYF
TRBD1,TRBJ2-5,TRBV3-1/TRBV3-2,NA,TGTGCCAGCAGCCGGGGGGACAGGGGAGGAGAGACCCAGTACTTC,CASSRGDRGGETQYF
NA,TRBJ1-1,TRBV11-2,once,TGTGCCAGCAGTTGGAACACTGAAGCTTTCTTT,CASSWNTEAFF
NA,TRBJ1-1,TRBV5-6,few,TGTGCCAGCAGAAGGGGGGGGCACACTGAAGCTTTCTTT,CASRRGGHTEAFF
NA,TRBJ2-7,TRBV6-6,NA,TGTGCCAGCAGTTACTCATACGTCTACGAGCAGTACTTC,CASSYSYVYEQYF
TRBD2,TRBJ2-5,TRBV5-6,NA,TGTGCCAGCAGCCCGGGACTAGTAGAAGAGACCCAGTACTTC,CASSPGLVEETQYF
TRBD1,TRBJ2-3,TRBV5-1,NA,TGCGCCAGCAGCCCGGGACAGCTAAGCACAGATACGCAGTATTTT,CASSPGQLSTDTQYF
NA,TRBJ2-2,TRBV6-4,NA,TGTGCCAGCACAGGAAACACAGGGTTCGTAAACACCGGGGAGCTGTTTTTT,CASTGNTGFVNTGELFF
TRBD1,TRBJ2-1,TRBV5-1,once,TGCGCCAGCAGCTGGGCCGGGACAGGGGGAAATGAGCAGTTCTTC,CASSWAGTGGNEQFF
TRBD1,TRBJ1-6,TRBV5-1,NA,TGCGCCAGCAGCTTGAAGGGGGCGCATACCAATTCACCCCTCCACTTT,CASSLKGAHTNSPLHF
NA,TRBJ2-1,TRBV5-4,NA,TGTGCCAGCAGCTTGAGTAATGAGCAGTTCTTC,CASSLSNEQFF
TRBD1,TRBJ1-5,TRBV3-1/TRBV3-2,NA,TGTGCCAGCAGCCAAGACCCCGACAGGGGGGGCCAGCCCCAGCATTTT,CASSQDPDRGGQPQHF
TRBD1,TRBJ1-2,TRBV27,NA,TGTGCCAGCAGTCCCCTGACAGGGACAAACTATGGCTACACCTTC,CASSPLTGTNYGYTF
NA,TRBJ2-7,TRBV11-2,once,TGTGCCAGCAGCTTTCCGGGGGCCTACGAGCAGTACTTC,CASSFPGAYEQYF
TRBD1,TRBJ1-1,TRBV5-1,NA,TGCGCCAGCAGCATCGCCGGGACAGGCGCCGCGATGAACACTGAAGCTTTCTTT,CASSIAGTGAAMNTEAFF
NA,TRBJ1-1,TRBV12-5,few,TGTGCTAGTGGTTTGTGGCAGGGTAACACTGAAGCTTTCTTT,CASGLWQGNTEAFF
NA,TRBJ2-3,TRBV19,NA,TGTGCCAGTAGTATGGAGGGGCTGAACACAGATACGCAGTATTTT,CASSMEGLNTDTQYF
TRBD1,TRBJ1-1,TRBV7-9,NA,TGTGCCAGCAGTCCATCACAGGGGGCGGTTACTGAAGCTTTCTTT,CASSPSQGAVTEAFF
NA,TRBJ1-2,TRBV5-5,NA,TGTGCCAGCAGCTGGGGAGCGGAGGGGTCCTCAGGCTACACCTTC,CASSWGAEGSSGYTF
NA,TRBJ2-3,TRBV7-2,NA,TGTGCCAGCAGCGAAAGAGGTTTTGATACGCAGTATTTT,CASSERGFDTQYF
NA,TRBJ2-5,TRBV7-2,NA,TGTGCCAGCAGCTTATCTGGCCTCCAAGAGACCCAGTACTTC,CASSLSGLQETQYF
TRBD1,TRBJ1-2,TRBV25-1,NA,TGTGCCAGCAGACAGGGGGGCGCTTTCTATGGCTACACCTTC,CASRQGGAFYGYTF
TRBD1,TRBJ2-2,TRBV5-1,NA,TGCGCCAGCACAATAGACAGGGGGCGTCCCACCGGGGAGCTGTTTTTT,CASTIDRGRPTGELFF
NA,TRBJ2-5,TRBV6-5,NA,TGTGCCAGCAGTTACCTGACCTCAGTCGGGGGAGAGACCCAGTACTTC,CASSYLTSVGGETQYF
TRBD1,TRBJ1-4,TRBV29-1,NA,TGCAGCGTTGCCGAAGGACAGGGTTGGGAAAAACTGTTTTTT,CSVAEGQGWEKLFF
NA,TRBJ1-1,TRBV9,NA,TGTGCCAGCAGCGCGGACATTCTGAACACTGAAGCTTTCTTT,CASSADILNTEAFF
NA,TRBJ2-7,TRBV3-1/TRBV3-2,NA,TGTGCCAGCAGCCAAGGACCCCCGACAGGAAACTACGAGCAGTACTTC,CASSQGPPTGNYEQYF
NA,TRBJ2-7,TRBV2,NA,TGTGCCAGCAGGAAACAGGAGGTTAGGGCGGACGAGCAGTACTTC,CASRKQEVRADEQYF
NA,TRBJ2-7,TRBV12-5,NA,TGTGCTAGTGGTTTGTTACAGGGAACCTACGAGCAGTACTTC,CASGLLQGTYEQYF
TRBD2,TRBJ2-5,TRBV2,NA,TGTGCCAGCACCCCATCGACTAGCGGGGTCCAAGAGACCCAGTACTTC,CASTPSTSGVQETQYF
NA,TRBJ1-1,TRBV4-1,NA,TGCGCCAGCAGAGGACAGAGGAACACTGAAGCTTTCTTT,CASRGQRNTEAFF
NA,TRBJ1-1,TRBV18,NA,TGTGCCAGCTCACCACGGAGGGATGCAGGTGCTCACACTGAAGCTTTCTTT,CASSPRRDAGAHTEAFF
NA,TRBJ1-6,TRBV7-9,NA,TGTGCCAGCAGGCCCGAGGGGGGTAATTCACCCCTCCACTTT,CASRPEGGNSPLHF
TRBD1,TRBJ2-7,TRBV10-3,NA,TGTGCCATCAGTGATACAGGGGAAACCTACGAGCAGTACTTC,CAISDTGETYEQYF
TRBD1,TRBJ1-5,TRBV6-5,NA,TGTGCCACCGGACAGGGGGCGAGTCAGCCCCAGCATTTT,CATGQGASQPQHF
NA,TRBJ2-7,TRBV7-9,NA,TGTGCCAGCAGCTCTACAGGATCCCACGAGCAGTACTTC,CASSSTGSHEQYF
NA,TRBJ1-1,TRBV3-1/TRBV3-2,NA,TGTGCCAGCAGCCCTGGGAGGAACACTGAAGCTTTCTTT,CASSPGRNTEAFF
NA,TRBJ2-7,TRBV6-1,NA,TGTGCCAGCAGTGAATACCAGTTCCCCTACGAGCAGTACTTC,CASSEYQFPYEQYF